A selection of T cell receptor beta chains follows, all from one sample in a study of cytomegalovirus exposure and HLA in healthy donors. Sequenced by immunoSEQ multiplex PCR; TCRdb stores in-frame clones only, minus some. The data contain about 150,000 clones, more than 75% of them seen just once; the ten biggest clones take up about 3%. Source material: PBMCs. These receptor sequences come from a man aged 18 to 29 in good health and CMV-seronegative. The conserved cysteine and the conserved F or W are not part of the CDR3 here.

V: TRBV4-2
CDR3: ASVEEQGAYGYT

V: TRBV4-1
CDR3: ASSQVEGLGSYGYT

V: TRBV6-5
CDR3: ASSPSGSGYEQY

V: TRBV5-1
CDR3: ASSLQGPDQPQH

V: TRBV27
CDR3: ASSLSPTANTEAF

V: TRBV7-9
CDR3: ASSLGGQGSPLH

V: TRBV5-6
CDR3: ASSLASQGALSPLH

V: TRBV10-1
CDR3: ASSERGLSYEQY

V: TRBV7-9
CDR3: ASSLDLSGAHEQY

V: TRBV7-2
CDR3: ASSGTSGYLGPQY

V: TRBV19
CDR3: ASITRGGFPGELF

V: TRBV27
CDR3: ASSLSGQTYGYT

V: TRBV4-1
CDR3: ASSRLAGDQETQY

V: TRBV5-4
CDR3: ASSLDSSGANVLT

V: TRBV18
CDR3: ASSLGRGKPQH

V: TRBV7-6
CDR3: ASSLPVGSGDEKLF

V: TRBV25-1
CDR3: ASSEYTDEQF

V: TRBV27
CDR3: ASRSLDSYEQY

V: TRBV2
CDR3: ASSEGTGNEQF

V: TRBV6-5
CDR3: ASNPGSSSYNEQF

V: TRBV7-2
CDR3: ASSALLAGLEQF

V: TRBV7-9
CDR3: ASSFYSVSGSPPLH

V: TRBV18
CDR3: ASSPKPSGGYTGELF

V: TRBV28
CDR3: ASRPHPGKSTDTQY

V: TRBV7-7
CDR3: ASSLGLESTDTQY

V: TRBV27
CDR3: ASGLAGQGPRDYGYT

V: TRBV7-8
CDR3: ASSPGDIGGDYGYT

V: TRBV11-2
CDR3: ASSLLAVSYEQY

V: TRBV5-1
CDR3: ASSSGLAERSEQF

V: TRBV5-1
CDR3: ASSFGAHNEQF

V: TRBV2
CDR3: ASSGTSGSETQY

V: TRBV20-1
CDR3: SARLDTQY

V: TRBV12-5
CDR3: ASGFSPDRENTEAF